A single sample gave rise to the 12 T cell receptor beta chains below, sequenced in a study of CD8+CD57+ T cells in acquired aplastic anemia. TCR beta VDJ combinations and CDR3 sequences were profiled from genomic DNA. TCRdb used MiXCR to reprocess the reads, holding one entry per CDR3 protein. The sample holds around 180,000 distinct CDR3 sequences, around three fifths seen once. The sequencing input was sorted CD4+, CD8+, or CD8+CD57+ T cells (not recorded which) from PBMCs. The receptors originated from a human donor with severe aplastic anemia or a healthy control (not recorded which).

This chain joins TRBV5-1 and TRBJ2-7; TRBD2 agrees at 8 bases. This CDR3 has 16 residues. Germline trimming cut 0 bases from V and 5 bases from J; bases unmatched to any gene: 10. Germline loops: CDR1 SGHRS, CDR2 YFSETQ. This chain's CDR3 is CASSLGGSSGSDEQYF. DNA for the CDR3: TGCGCCAGCAGCTTGGGGGGGTCTAGCGGGTCCGACGAGCAGTACTTC.

A few counts support this clonotype. This chain connects TRBV7-9 to TRBJ2-3, with 10 bases identical to TRBD2. V gave up 5 bases and J gave up 3 bases; unmatched junction bases: 5. Germline V gene sequence: CDR1 SEHNR, CDR2 FQNEAQ (reference sequence). This CDR3 spans 15 amino acids. The CDR3 loop is CASSPGLAETDTQYF. CDR3 in DNA: TGTGCCAGCAGCCCTGGACTAGCGGAAACAGATACGCAGTATTTT.

This clonotype was seen a few times. V and J are TRBV7-2 and TRBJ1-2; D is unclear. Trimming left V 1 base short and J 7 bases short, with 7 bases between. Germline CDR1 is SGHTA and CDR2 is FQGNSA. The CDR3 runs to 12 residues. For the CDR3, the DNA is TGTGCCAGCAGCTTAGTGTTCGTTGGCTACACCTTC. Its translation is CASSLVFVGYTF.

Regarding this clonotype: Sequence at one end of the junction differs from germline and may be a read error. Here the CDR3 reads CASSASGLNTEAFF. CDR3 sequence (DNA): TGTGCCAGCAGCGCCTCAGGGTTGAACACTGAAGCTTTCTTT. This chain connects TRBV5-1 to TRBJ1-1; D perhaps matches TRBD1 (5 bases). This CDR3 is 14 amino acids long. Germline V gene sequence: CDR1 SGHRS, CDR2 YFSETQ.

At least ten counts were recorded for this clonotype. The chain combines TRBV9 with TRBJ1-1, with 7 nucleotides matching TRBD1. The germline V gene has CDR1 SGDLS and CDR2 YYNGEE. This CDR3 is built from 17 residues. Unmatched junction bases numbered 15, after V lost 7 bases and J lost 0 bases. In DNA form, the CDR3 reads TGTGCCAGCGGAGGGAAGGGGGCAGTGGGCGTGAACACTGAAGCTTTCTTT. Protein: CASGGKGAVGVNTEAFF. The full variable domain, with the rest looked up from reference TRBV9 and TRBJ1-1, is DSGVTQTPKHLITATGQRVTLRCSPRSGDLSVYWYQQSLDQGLQFLIQYYNGEERAKGNILERFSAQQFPDLHSELNLSSLELGDSALYFCASGGKGAVGVNTEAFFGQGTRLTVV.

In its sample, this clonotype was seen a few times. This chain joins TRBV6-5 and TRBJ2-1; 11 positions match TRBD1. CDR1 and CDR2 from the germline V gene are MNHEY and SVGAGI. V shed 2 bases and J 7 bases; nucleotides not matched to a gene: 7. The CDR3 extends over 16 amino acids. CDR3 coding DNA: TGTGCCAGCAGTTACGAGGCCGGGACAGGGGGGAATGAGCAGTTCTTC. Translating it yields CASSYEAGTGGNEQFF.

The genes are TRBV7-3 and TRBJ1-4; TRBD1 is a possible D gene (5 bases). The CDR3 has 16 amino acids. Trimming took off 5 bases at V and 8 bases at J, with 21 bases between the two ends. The germline V gene has CDR1 SGHTA and CDR2 FQGTGA. The CDR3 DNA follows: TGTGCCAGCAGCGTCCCTAGCGGGGGGAAGGAGGAAAAACTGTTTTTT. Its translation: CASSVPSGGKEEKLFF. Together with reference TRBV7-3 and TRBJ1-4, the CDR3 gives the full variable domain: GAGVSQTPSNKVTEKGKYVELRCDPISGHTALYWYRQSLGQGPEFLIYFQGTGAADDSGLPNDRFFAVRPEGSVSTLKIQRTERGDSAVYLCASSVPSGGKEEKLFFGSGTQLSVL.

This clonotype was counted only a few times. A much larger clone lies one base from this, so it may be a read error. V is TRBV7-9 and J is TRBJ1-4; D perhaps matches TRBD1 (5 bases). CDR3 length: 15 amino acids. Trimming left V 4 bases short and J 8 bases short, with 17 bases between. CDR1 SEHNR and CDR2 FQNEAQ come from the germline V gene (reference sequence). CDR3 sequence reads: CASSSSSGGNEKLFF. CDR3 coding DNA: TGTGCCAGCAGCTCTTCGAGCGGGGGGAACGAAAAACTGTTTTTT. Together with reference TRBV7-9 and TRBJ1-4, the CDR3 gives the full variable domain: DTGVSQNPRHKITKRGQNVTFRCDPISEHNRLYWYRQTLGQGPEFLTYFQNEAQLEKSRLLSDRFSAERPKGSFSTLEIQRTEQGDSAMYLCASSSSSGGNEKLFFGSGTQLSVL.

The gene calls are TRBV7-8 and TRBJ2-2, with 9 bases that match TRBD2. This CDR3 comprises 18 residues. CDR1 is SGHVS, CDR2 FQNEAQ, per germline. With 5 bases clipped from V and 5 bases from J, the junction kept 15 bases outside the gene matches. CDR3: CASSPPPGAAGGTGELFF. The CDR3 region has the DNA TGTGCCAGCAGCCCCCCCCCAGGAGCGGCGGGAGGGACCGGGGAGCTGTTTTTT.

This clonotype was counted many times. This chain joins TRBV12-3 or TRBV12-4 and TRBJ2-1; TRBD1 aligns across 7 bases. The length of the CDR3 is 15 residues. V gave up 6 bases and J gave up 0 bases; unmatched junction bases: 5. CDR3 DNA sequence: TGTGCCAGCAGGGGGGACAGTTACTCCTACAATGAGCAGTTCTTC. Protein product: CASRGDSYSYNEQFF.

This clonotype was found a few times. The CDR3 sequence is CATQLRSDTEAFF. The CDR3 DNA reads as TGTGCCACCCAACTCCGGTCAGACACTGAAGCTTTCTTT. The chain couples TRBV24-1 to TRBJ1-1; no reliable D call. Looked up from germline, CDR1 is KGHDR and CDR2 is SFDVKD. The CDR3 totals 13 residues. Trimming shortened V by 9 bases and J by 3 bases, and 13 bases separated the two germline ends.

The gene calls are TRBV10-3 and TRBJ1-1; 7 bases are a match to TRBD1. The V gene end was trimmed by 6 bases and the J gene end by 7 bases; junction bases not matched to a gene: 8. Germline V gene data show CDR1 as ENHRY and CDR2 as SYGVKD. This CDR3 spans 13 amino acids. The CDR3 reads CAIRPPGTVEAFF. CDR3 DNA sequence: TGTGCCATCAGGCCCCCAGGGACAGTTGAAGCTTTCTTT.